These 13 T cell receptor beta chains share one sample of origin, sequenced in a study. TCRdb analysed the RT-PCR reads with MiXCR anew, one entry per CDR3 protein. The sample records about 4,200 distinct CDR3 sequences, 34% being singletons. Sequenced material: memory CD4+ T cells from salivary gland. The receptors were gathered from a female donor with primary Sjogren's syndrome.

The V gene is TRBV3-1, the J gene TRBJ2-1; D is undetermined. Per germline, CDR1 LGHDT and CDR2 YNNKEL (reference sequence). Between the trimmed V and J ends, which lost 0 bases and 5 bases, there was a span of 8 bases. The CDR3 has 14 amino acids. The CDR3 spells CASSQDNPDNEQFF. Written as DNA, the CDR3 is TGTGCCAGCAGCCAAGATAACCCTGACAATGAGCAGTTCTTC.

By share of the sample, this clonotype is medium-sized (0.01 to 0.1%). V usage is TRBV7-2 and J usage is TRBJ1-2; 7 bases match TRBD1. The junction had 2 bases not matched to a gene; V was cut back by 5 bases and J by 2 bases. The CDR3 is 13 residues long. The germline CDR1 and CDR2 sequences are SGHTA and FQGNSA. CDR3 protein: CASSTQGNYGYTF. CDR3 in DNA: TGTGCCAGCAGCACACAGGGGAACTATGGCTACACCTTC.

This clonotype is termed medium-sized. The chain uses TRBV6-2 or TRBV6-3 and TRBJ1-1; no clear D. V gave up 6 bases and J gave up 2 bases, with 16 bases separating them. The germline V gene encodes CDR1 MNHEY and CDR2 SVGEGT. The CDR3 spans 15 residues. Here the CDR3 reads CASSFPTVINTEAFF. The CDR3 nucleotides read TGTGCCAGCAGCTTCCCGACGGTTATTAACACTGAAGCTTTCTTT.

Many counts were recorded for this clonotype. The rearrangement links TRBV11-2 to TRBJ2-4; perhaps TRBD1 as D (6 bases). Germline V gene data show CDR1 as SGHAT and CDR2 as FQNNGV. V shed 2 bases and J shed 1 base, with 6 bases lying between them. There are 14 residues in the CDR3. CDR3 nucleotides: TGTGCCAGCAGCTTAACAGGGGCCAAAAACATTCAGTACTTC. Amino acid sequence: CASSLTGAKNIQYF.

This clonotype is labeled medium-sized. This chain connects TRBV7-2 to TRBJ2-7, with TRBD1 matching 7 bases. Trimming removed 6 bases from V and 4 bases from J; junction bases left unmatched: 18. The V gene's germline CDR1 is SGHTA and CDR2 FQGNSA. The CDR3 extends over 17 amino acids. The CDR3 loop reads CASRGPGDRGGFYEQYF. Written as DNA, the CDR3 is TGTGCCAGCAGGGGCCCCGGGGACAGAGGCGGCTTTTACGAGCAGTACTTC.

This clonotype has just a few counts. The rearrangement uses TRBV28 and TRBJ2-5; D remains unclear. CDR3 length: 13 amino acids. Trimming removed 7 bases from V and 5 bases from J, with 14 bases in between. Germline V gene lookup returns CDR1 MDHEN and CDR2 SYDVKM. The chain's CDR3 is CASTPPSRETQYF. In nucleotides, the CDR3 is TGTGCCAGCACCCCACCATCCAGGGAGACCCAGTACTTC. Full variable domain (outside the CDR3, taken from reference TRBV28 and TRBJ2-5): DVKVTQSSRYLVKRTGEKVFLECVQDMDHENMFWYRQDPGLGLRLIYFSYDVKMKEKGDIPEGYSVSREKKERFSLILESASTNQTSMYLCASTPPSRETQYFGPGTRLLVL.

This clonotype is medium-sized in the sample. V is TRBV5-1 and J is TRBJ2-7; no clear D. The germline V gene has CDR1 SGHRS and CDR2 YFSETQ. This CDR3 comprises 16 residues. V gave up 1 base and J gave up 2 bases, with 16 bases separating them. The CDR3 loop is CASSLSRLSSPYEQYF. CDR3 coding DNA: TGCGCCAGCAGCTTGTCCAGGTTATCGAGTCCCTACGAGCAGTACTTC.

Ten or more counts support this clonotype. The chain carries TRBV19 and TRBJ1-4; 10 bases agree with TRBD1. Germline lookup yields CDR1 LNHDA and CDR2 SQIVND (reference sequence). J gave up 7 bases and V 9 bases, and 5 bases lay outside the gene matches. CDR3 length equals 13 residues. CDR3 region: CASARDRGEKLFF. The CDR3 bases are TGTGCCAGCGCGAGGGACAGGGGTGAAAAACTGTTTTTT.

Notes on this clonotype: No conserved phenylalanine or tryptophan ends this CDR3, so it is likely a read error. Because the CDR3's place on the DNA is in doubt, the DNA is left out and the CDR3 is given as listed by TCRdb. J is TRBJ2-1 and V is TRBV7-2; the table's D gene call, TRBD2, was not cross checked with the DNA. The CDR3 length is 8 residues, termini included. Germline lookup yields CDR1 SGHTA and CDR2 FQGNSA. This CDR3 is CASSRLAG.

By frequency in the sample, this clonotype is medium-sized (0.01 to 0.1%). This sequence joins TRBV20-1 and TRBJ2-2; D remains ambiguous. There are 12 residues in the CDR3. From germline, CDR1 is DFQATT and CDR2 SNEGSKA (reference sequence). V lost 6 bases, J lost 3 bases, and 8 bases lay in between. The CDR3 nucleotides are TGCAGTGCACCTCTCGACACCGGGGAGCTGTTTTTT. Its protein product is CSAPLDTGELFF.

This clonotype was seen just once. The chain employs TRBV7-2 and TRBJ2-2; the match to TRBD1 covers 12 bases. The CDR3 sequence is 16 residues long. From germline, CDR1 is SGHTA and CDR2 FQGNSA. V gave up 8 bases and J gave up 3 bases; unmatched junction bases: 7. The CDR3 loop is CASGAGQGAYTGELFF. CDR3 DNA sequence: TGTGCCAGCGGAGCGGGACAGGGGGCTTACACCGGGGAGCTGTTTTTT.

This clonotype ranks as medium-sized. The rearrangement uses TRBV7-2 and TRBJ2-2, with unresolved D. The CDR3 covers 13 residues. V was trimmed by 3 bases and J by 4 bases, leaving 6 bases between them. CDR1 and CDR2 from the germline V gene are SGHTA and FQGNSA. This CDR3 is CASSFQFTGELFF. The CDR3 coding sequence is TGTGCCAGCAGCTTCCAATTCACCGGGGAGCTGTTTTTT.

This clonotype was detected ten times or more. V gene TRBV5-4 combines with J gene TRBJ1-1, with TRBD1 matching 7 bases. The CDR3 length is 15 residues. V lost 0 bases and J lost 3; bases outside the gene matches: 5. From germline, CDR1 is SGHNT and CDR2 YYREEE (reference sequence). DNA for the CDR3: TGTGCCAGCAGCTTGGGCAGGGGGGGGTACACTGAAGCTTTCTTT. As protein: CASSLGRGGYTEAFF.